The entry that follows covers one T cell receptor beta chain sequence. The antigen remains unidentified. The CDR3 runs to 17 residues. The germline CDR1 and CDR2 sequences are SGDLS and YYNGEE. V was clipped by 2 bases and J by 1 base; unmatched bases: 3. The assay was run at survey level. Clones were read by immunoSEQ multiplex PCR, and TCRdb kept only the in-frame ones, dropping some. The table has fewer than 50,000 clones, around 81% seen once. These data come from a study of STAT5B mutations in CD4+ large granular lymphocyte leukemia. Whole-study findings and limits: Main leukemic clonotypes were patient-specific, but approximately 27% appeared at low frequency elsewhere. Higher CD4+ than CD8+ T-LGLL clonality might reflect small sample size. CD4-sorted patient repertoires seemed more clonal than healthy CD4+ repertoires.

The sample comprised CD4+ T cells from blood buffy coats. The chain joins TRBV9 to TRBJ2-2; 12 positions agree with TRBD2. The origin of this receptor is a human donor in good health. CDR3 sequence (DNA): TGTGCCAGCAGCGTTCCGACTAGCGGGAGGAACACCGGGGAGCTGTTTTTT. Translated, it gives CASSVPTSGRNTGELFF.